This T cell receptor (beta chain) stems from a study of graft-versus-host responses after intestinal transplantation. Study-level information: The transplants performed in recipients were multivisceral, liver-intestinal, or isolated intestinal. Anti-thymocyte globulin induction was given to all recipients, followed by tacrolimus and steroids for around 3 years.

The germline V and J ends were trimmed by 2 bases and 8 bases, with 18 bases remaining between them. The CDR3 is 16 amino acids. The germline gives CDR1 MNHEY, CDR2 SMNVEV (reference sequence). The repertoire was sequenced with immunoSEQ multiplex PCR; TCRdb's copy has only in-frame clones and lacks some. The repertoire holds just under 50,000 clones, with roughly 84% as singletons. Of note for this clone: As yet, its antigen is unknown.

The V and J genes are TRBV27 and TRBJ1-4, with TRBD1 as a possible D gene (5 bases). This specimen was unstimulated CD4+ T cells sorted from spleen or lymph node cells, taken before transplant. The origin of this receptor is a human donor who was the organ donor for an intestinal transplant. The DNA for the CDR3 is TGTGCCAGCAGTTTACTGGGCCCCGGGGGAAGGGAAAAACTGTTTTTT. Translating it yields CASSLLGPGGREKLFF. The entire variable domain, with the rest obtained from reference TRBV27 and TRBJ1-4, is as follows: EAQVTQNPRYLITVTGKKLTVTCSQNMNHEYMSWYRQDPGLGLRQIYYSMNVEVTDKGDVPEGYKVSRKEKRNFPLILESPSPNQTSLYFCASSLLGPGGREKLFFGSGTQLSVL.